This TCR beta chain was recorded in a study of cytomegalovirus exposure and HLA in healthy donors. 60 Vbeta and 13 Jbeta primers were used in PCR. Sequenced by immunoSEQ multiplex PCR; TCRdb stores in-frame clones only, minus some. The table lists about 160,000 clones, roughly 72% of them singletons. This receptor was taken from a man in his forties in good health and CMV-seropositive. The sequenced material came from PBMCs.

The CDR3 nucleotides read TGCGCCAGCAGCCAAGGCGGCAGGGGGCCGGTGGGCACTGAAGCTTTCTTT. It yields the protein CASSQGGRGPVGTEAFF. The chain carries TRBV4-1 and TRBJ1-1; the match to TRBD1 covers 8 bases. Germline V lookup: CDR1 MGHRA, CDR2 YSYEKL. This CDR3 spans 17 amino acids. Trimming removed 1 base from V and 4 bases from J; junction bases left unmatched: 11.